The clone carrying this T cell receptor (beta chain) was seen repeatedly, ten times or more. The antigen remains unidentified. The data originate from a study of T cells in Graves' hyperthyroidism and ophthalmopathy. The CDR3 has 14 residues. Germline loops: CDR1 MDHEN, CDR2 SYDVKM. Trimming cost V 2 bases and J 3 bases, with 10 bases left between them. The study's findings and limits: Ophthalmopathy was told apart from stable hyperthyroidism by a 13 V-J model. The blood repertoire included most of the expanded thyroid clonotypes above 0.001.

Each 10 ml fresh peripheral blood draw supplied the PBMCs. The TCR beta CDR3 regions underwent amplification using RNA transcripts as the source. First-round RT-PCR of the TCR CDR3 relied on the HTBI primer set. TCRdb re-called the multiplex PCR reads with MiXCR, one entry per CDR3 protein. This table has some 570,000 distinct CDR3 sequences, about 14% appearing once. The sequenced material came from blood. The V and J genes are TRBV28 and TRBJ1-1; no definite D call. This receptor was obtained from a woman aged 18-35 years with Graves' ophthalmopathy. The CDR3 region has the DNA TGTGCCAGCAGTTTAGTTCCCATTTACACTGAAGCTTTCTTT. This codes for CASSLVPIYTEAFF.